This T cell receptor (beta chain) emerged from a study of cytomegalovirus exposure and HLA in healthy donors. Study-wide points: HLA alleles showed associations with 16,951 TCR beta sequences in a later analysis, at a 0.05 false discovery rate.

Primers for the PCR totalled 60 Vbeta and 13 Jbeta. Assay used: immunoSEQ multiplex PCR; TCRdb lists only in-frame clones, some missing. The data hold under 170,000 clones, with 75% to 85% observed a single time. This clone has more than one count but fewer than ten. What it binds is unknown. This CDR3 has 14 residues. CDR1 is SNHLY, CDR2 FYNNEI, per germline. V was pared by 7 bases and J by 4 bases, with 4 bases of the junction left unmatched. The sequenced material came from PBMCs. This chain uses TRBV2 with TRBJ1-6; 7 bases are shared with TRBD1. The receptor's source is a middle-aged man in good health and CMV-seropositive. CDR3 DNA sequence: TGTGCCAGCATGAGGGGACAGTATAATTCACCCCTCCACTTT. This sequence encodes CASMRGQYNSPLHF.